This T cell receptor (beta chain) was documented in a study of cytomegalovirus exposure and HLA in healthy donors. The overall study: Within the Caucasian-associated ancestry cluster were roughly 82% of the approximately 400 genotyped donors.

PCR employed 60 Vbeta and 13 Jbeta primers. Profiling relied on immunoSEQ multiplex PCR, and the TCRdb table lists in-frame clones only, not all of them. The table has over 110,000 clones, approximately 80% seen once. A note on this clone: Its target is not known.

Points from the study as a whole: CMV serostatus stood as the only immune exposure information on hand. Researchers catalogued roughly 170 TCR beta chains as cytomegalovirus-associated. Sequences of the TCR beta chain were said to predict the HLA-A and HLA-B alleles of most subjects accurately.

Specimen: PBMCs. The TCR originated in a woman aged 35 to 49 in good health and CMV-seropositive.

The CDR3 bases are TGTGCCAGCAGTGAAGGTTCGGTGGGAAACACCATATATTTT. The encoded protein is CASSEGSVGNTIYF. This chain uses TRBV6-1 with TRBJ1-3; D gene uncertain. CDR1 MNHNS and CDR2 SASEGT come from the germline V gene. The CDR3 totals 14 residues. V gave up 1 base and J gave up 4 bases, with 8 bases separating them.